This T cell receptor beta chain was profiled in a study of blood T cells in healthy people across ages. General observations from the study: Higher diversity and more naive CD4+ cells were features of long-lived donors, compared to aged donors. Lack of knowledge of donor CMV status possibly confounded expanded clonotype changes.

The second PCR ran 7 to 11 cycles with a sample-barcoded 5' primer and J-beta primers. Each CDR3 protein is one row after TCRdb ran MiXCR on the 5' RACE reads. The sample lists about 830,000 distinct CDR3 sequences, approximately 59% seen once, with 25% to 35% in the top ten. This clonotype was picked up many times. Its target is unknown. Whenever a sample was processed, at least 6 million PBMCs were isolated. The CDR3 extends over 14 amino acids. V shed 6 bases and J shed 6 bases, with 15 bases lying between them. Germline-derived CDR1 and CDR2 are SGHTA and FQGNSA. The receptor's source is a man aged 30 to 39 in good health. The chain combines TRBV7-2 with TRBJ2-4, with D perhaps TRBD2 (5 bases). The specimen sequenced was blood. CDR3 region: CASRGSGKANIQYF. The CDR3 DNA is TGTGCCAGCAGGGGGTCGGGAAAGGCAAACATTCAGTACTTC.